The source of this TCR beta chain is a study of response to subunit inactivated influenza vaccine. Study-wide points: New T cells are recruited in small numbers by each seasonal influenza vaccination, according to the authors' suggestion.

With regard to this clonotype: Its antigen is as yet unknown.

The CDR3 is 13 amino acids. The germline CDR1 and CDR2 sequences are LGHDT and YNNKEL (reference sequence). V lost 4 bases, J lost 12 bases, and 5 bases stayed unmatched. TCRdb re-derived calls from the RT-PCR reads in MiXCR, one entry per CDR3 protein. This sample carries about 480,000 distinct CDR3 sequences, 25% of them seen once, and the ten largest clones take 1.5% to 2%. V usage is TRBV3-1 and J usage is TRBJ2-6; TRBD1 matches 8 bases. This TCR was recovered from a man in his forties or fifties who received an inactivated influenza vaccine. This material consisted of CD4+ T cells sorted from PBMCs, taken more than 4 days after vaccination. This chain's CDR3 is CASSRGQAPVLTF. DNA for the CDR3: TGTGCCAGCAGCCGGGGACAGGCCCCCGTCCTGACTTTC.